What follows is one T cell receptor beta chain and its context. Its target is unknown. The PCR contained 60 Vbeta and 13 Jbeta primers. The table came from immunoSEQ multiplex PCR; TCRdb's copy has only in-frame clones and leaves some out. The sample holds 90,000 to 120,000 clones; 65% to 80% are singletons and the top ten take more than 3%. The data derive from a study of cytomegalovirus exposure and HLA in healthy donors. Points from the study as a whole: In a later analysis, compared with equally common non-associated chains, HLA-associated beta chains were more expanded.

This CDR3 has 19 residues. V was trimmed by 3 bases and J by 1 base, leaving 22 bases between them. The chain carries TRBV23-1 and TRBJ1-5; D is perhaps TRBD1 (6 bases). TRBV23-1 is noted as an ORF with a role that remains uncertain. Material: PBMCs. This TCR was sampled from a woman in her forties in good health and CMV-seronegative. The CDR3 protein is CASSQRTGTRPWSNQPQHF. The CDR3 nucleotides are TGCGCCAGCAGTCAGCGGACCGGGACACGGCCATGGAGCAATCAGCCCCAGCATTTT.